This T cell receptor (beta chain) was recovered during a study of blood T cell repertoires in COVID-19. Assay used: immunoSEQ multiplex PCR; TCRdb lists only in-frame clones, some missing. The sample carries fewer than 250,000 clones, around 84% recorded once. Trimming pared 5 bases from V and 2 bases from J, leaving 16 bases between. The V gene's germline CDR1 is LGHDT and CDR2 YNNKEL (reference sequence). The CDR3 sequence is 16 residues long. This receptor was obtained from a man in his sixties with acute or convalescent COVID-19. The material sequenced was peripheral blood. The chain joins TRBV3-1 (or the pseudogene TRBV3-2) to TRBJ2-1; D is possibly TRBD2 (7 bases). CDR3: CASSTFWGGPYNEQFF. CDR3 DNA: TGTGCCAGCAGCACATTCTGGGGGGGGCCCTACAATGAGCAGTTCTTC.